Below, one T cell receptor beta chain is given with its context. Its antigen remains unidentified. CDR3 length: 16 amino acids. The germline V gene has CDR1 MNHNY and CDR2 SVGAGI (reference sequence). V was clipped by 2 bases and J by 0 bases, with 14 bases between them. This entry belongs to a study of T cell clonotyping in hematopoietic cell transplantation. Clones were read by immunoSEQ multiplex PCR, and TCRdb kept only the in-frame ones, dropping some. This table holds approximately 10,000 clones, around 93% found once. Study results and caveats: Pathologically expanded recipient clonotypes increased progressively from day 30 to day 180 as diversity fell. Graft donor and pretransplant recipient Inverse Simpson Index values predicted broader posttransplant TCR diversity. No sorting was done, leaving CD4 and CD8 contributions mixed.

This TCR came from a woman aged 45-65 years in good health. Some clones in this sample may be carry-over from other donors' samples. Input material: peripheral blood mononuclear cells. The rearrangement joins TRBV6-6 to TRBJ2-7; D ambiguous. Here the CDR3 reads CASSYPNAESSYEQYF. The CDR3 nucleotides read TGTGCCAGCAGTTACCCCAATGCGGAGAGCTCCTACGAGCAGTACTTC.